This T cell receptor (beta chain) was identified in a study of T cell responses to AZD1222 COVID-19 vaccine listed by TCRdb under 2021. Context from the whole study: TCR sequencing covered 233 trial participants: 207 given two doses of AZD1222 and approximately 26 given two doses of MenACWY control vaccine. Trial participants were enrolled into age subgroups of 18-55, 56-69 and 70-plus years, which contained around 150, 29 and 61 TCR-sequenced participants, respectively. Summary of the overall study and its limitations: Conclusions about previously exposed vaccinees are limited because only a handful of AZD1222 recipients were SARS-CoV-2 seropositive at baseline. The whole spike protein was spanned by vaccine-associated CD4 TCRs, and dominant responses were seen in regions 160-218 and 743-854. Participants were mostly white British, with more females than males. The authors suggested clonal diversity may have been underestimated. Spike-specific TCR breadth and depth rose significantly after two AZD1222 doses compared with day 0 and with MenACWY recipients. The 56-69-year group was small, and its depth increase did not reach significance, likely because of low power. Reportedly, close to half of the unique spike-specific TCRs recognized epitopes lying outside the regions that are mutated in the B.1.351 and B.1.1.7 variants. Because no day 14 peak-response samples were available, repertoires were characterized only after the peak T cell response.

The meaning of the sample's time point label: about 28 days (+/-7) after the second vaccine dose. Because spike-specific TCR depth and breadth did not differ between the two schedules, AZD1222 recipients who got a second dose at roughly 4 weeks were pooled with those who got a second dose at roughly 12 weeks. Samples from vaccinated people were obtained from the UK trials COV001 and COV002, which included a single-blind randomized controlled phase 2/3 trial of AZD1222 (ChAdOx1 nCoV-19) in healthy adults. For TCRbeta chain sequencing, PBMC samples from trial participants were taken at day 0 and at day 28 after the second dose. The CDR3 regions of human TCRbeta chains were analyzed by immunosequencing. The published analysis was carried out like this. TCRs in the repertoires were matched against a reference library of SARS-CoV-2-specific TCRs that had been generated with the MIRA antigen-specificity platform. Breadth meant the fraction of unique TCRs that were SARS-CoV-2-associated, whereas depth meant the fraction of total T cells that were SARS-CoV-2-associated. Using the MIRA data, every spike-specific TCR was mapped to the spike region that the TCR reacted to and assigned to either a CD4 or a CD8 class. Log10-transformed breadth and depth values were compared by one-way ANOVA with Sidak's multiple comparisons tests. TCRdb carries this immuneACCESS record with in-frame sequences only. Its versions omit some clonotypes, under half of them owing to an unresolved V gene in the studies checked, with the rest unexplained. V, J and clone size were drawn from that table, and D and trimming were deduced from the DNA. This sample lists about 150,000 clones; about 89% were detected once. Together, the top ten hold about 8.9% of the sample.

Worth noting for this clone: The antigen it binds to is not known. Base quality data are lacking; no much larger clone is found one base away.

The germline V gene yields SGHAT for CDR1 and FQNNGV for CDR2. From the cysteine up to the phenylalanine, the CDR3 has a length of 14 residues. Here the CDR3 DNA is all that survives: 42 bases in frame from base 1. The V end loses 0 bases and the J end loses 10 bases, and a stretch of 10 bases separates them. This TCR was sampled from an adult who received the AZD1222 COVID-19 vaccine. The chain couples TRBV11-2 to TRBJ1-6; a tentative D call is TRBD1 (6 bases match). Sequences were derived from peripheral blood, sampled 28 days after the second AZD1222 dose. The DNA is TGTGCCAGCAGCTTAGAACGGGGGCTCTCACCCCTCCACTTT. Translated, it gives CASSLERGLSPLHF. Where the CDR3 stops, the reference TRBV11-2 and TRBJ1-6 genes take over; the full variable domain is EAGVAQSPRYKIIEKRQSVAFWCNPISGHATLYWYQQILGQGPKLLIQFQNNGVVDDSQLPKDRFSAERLKGVDSTLKIQPAKLEDSAVYLCASSLERGLSPLHFGNGTRLTVT.